This T cell receptor (beta chain) was identified in a study of cytomegalovirus exposure and HLA in healthy donors. CDR3 size: 14 residues. Trimming removed 4 bases from V and 4 bases from J, with 12 bases in between. Germline V gene sequence: CDR1 SNHLY, CDR2 FYNNEI. Notes on the study in general: The productive fraction for most TCR beta V segments was about 90% or about 30% in an earlier analysis.

This PCR relied on a set of 60 Vbeta primers and 13 Jbeta primers. The table came from immunoSEQ multiplex PCR; TCRdb's copy has only in-frame clones and leaves some out. The sample shows 90,000 to 100,000 clones, approximately 79% of them seen only once. This clone came up a few times. The antigen is undetermined. Sequences were obtained from PBMCs. The rearrangement joins TRBV2 to TRBJ2-3; D not resolved. The sequence derives from a male donor in good health and CMV-seronegative. The CDR3 region has the DNA TGTGCCAGCAGTGTAACGTCGAGTTCAGATACGCAGTATTTT. Its protein is CASSVTSSSDTQYF.